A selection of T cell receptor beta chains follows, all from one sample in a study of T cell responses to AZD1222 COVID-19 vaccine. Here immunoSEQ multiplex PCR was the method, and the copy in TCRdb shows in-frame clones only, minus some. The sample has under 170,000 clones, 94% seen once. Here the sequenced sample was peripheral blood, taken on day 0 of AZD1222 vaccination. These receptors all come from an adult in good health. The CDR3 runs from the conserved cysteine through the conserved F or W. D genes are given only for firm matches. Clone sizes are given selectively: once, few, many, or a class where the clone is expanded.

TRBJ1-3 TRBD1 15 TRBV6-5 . TGTGCCAGCAGGGGACAGGGGCACTCTGGAAACACCATATATTTT CASRGQGHSGNTIYF
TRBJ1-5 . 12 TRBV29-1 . TGCAGCGTTCAGGAGCCCAATCAGCCCCAGCATTTT CSVQEPNQPQHF
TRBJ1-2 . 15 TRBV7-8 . TGTGCCAGCAGCCTCGATGGGCAGAGCTTGGAAGGCTACACCTTC CASSLDGQSLEGYTF
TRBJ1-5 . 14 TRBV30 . TGTGCCTGGAGTAACGGGGGGGTGTATCAGCCCCAGCATTTT CAWSNGGVYQPQHF
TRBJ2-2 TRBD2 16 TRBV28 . TGTGCCAGCAGTTTCTCAGCGGGGGCCTACACCGGGGAGCTGTTTTTT CASSFSAGAYTGELFF
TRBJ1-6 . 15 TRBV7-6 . TGTGCCAGCAGCTCGTACGCGGGGACTAATTCACCCCTCCACTTT CASSSYAGTNSPLHF
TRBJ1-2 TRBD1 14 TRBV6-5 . TGTGCCAGCCGGGACAGCCTTTTTCCCTACGGCTACACCTTC CASRDSLFPYGYTF
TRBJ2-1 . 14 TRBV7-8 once TGTGCCAGCAGCTCTCGCAGGGGGGACAATGAGCAGTTCTTC CASSSRRGDNEQFF
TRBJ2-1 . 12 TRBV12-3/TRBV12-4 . TGTGCCAGCAGTTTACGAGGACTAGAGCAGTTCTTC CASSLRGLEQFF
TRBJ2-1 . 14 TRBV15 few TGTGCCACCAGCGGGTGGGGGAGCTACAATGAGCAGTTCTTC CATSGWGSYNEQFF
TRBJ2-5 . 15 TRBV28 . TGTGCCAGCAGTTTTATGGTGTCCACACAAGAGACCCAGTACTTC CASSFMVSTQETQYF
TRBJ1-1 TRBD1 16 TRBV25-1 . TGTGCCAGCAGTGAATACGACAGGGGTCAGAACACTGAAGCTTTCTTT CASSEYDRGQNTEAFF
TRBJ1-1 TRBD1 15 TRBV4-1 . TGCGCCAGCAGCCAAGGAGGACAGGGGAACACTGAAGCTTTCTTT CASSQGGQGNTEAFF
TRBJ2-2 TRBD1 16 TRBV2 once TGTGCCAGCAGTAGAGGACAGGGGGTGAGGGCCGGGGAGCTGTTTTTT CASSRGQGVRAGELFF
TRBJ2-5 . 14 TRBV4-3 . TGCGCCAGCAGCCCCCGGACCTTTCAAGAGACCCAGTACTTC CASSPRTFQETQYF
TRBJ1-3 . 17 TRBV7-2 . TGTGCCAGCAGCTCCGGCGGGGTGGGGACAACGGGAAACACCATATATTTT CASSSGGVGTTGNTIYF
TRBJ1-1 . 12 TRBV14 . TGTGCCAGCAGCTCTCTGGGTGGGGAAGCTTTCTTT CASSSLGGEAFF
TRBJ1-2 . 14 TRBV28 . TGTGCCAGCAGTCAGGGAAGGGGGGACTATGGCTACACCTTC CASSQGRGDYGYTF
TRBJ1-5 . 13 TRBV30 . TGTGCCTGGAGTGTTTTTAGCAATCAGCCCCAGCATTTT CAWSVFSNQPQHF
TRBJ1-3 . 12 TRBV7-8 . TGTGCCAGCAGCTTTTCGGGAAACACCATATATTTT CASSFSGNTIYF
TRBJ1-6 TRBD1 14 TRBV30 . TGTGCCTGGACCCGGGACAGTGGATATTCACCCCTCCACTTT CAWTRDSGYSPLHF
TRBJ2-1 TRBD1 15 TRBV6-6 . TGTGCCAGCAGTTACTCGACAGGGGCCTACAATGAGCAGTTCTTC CASSYSTGAYNEQFF
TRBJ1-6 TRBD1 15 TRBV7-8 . TGTGCCAGCAGCTTAGTAGGGGGCGAAGGATCACCCCTCCACTTT CASSLVGGEGSPLHF
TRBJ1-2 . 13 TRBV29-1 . TGCAGCGTGATAGCAGATAGGAACTATGGCTACACCTTC CSVIADRNYGYTF
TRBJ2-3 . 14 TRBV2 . TGTGCCAGCAGCGTGACTAGTTTCGCAGATACGCAGTATTTT CASSVTSFADTQYF
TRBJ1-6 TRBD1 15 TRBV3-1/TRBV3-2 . TGTGCCAGCAGCCCCTGGGACAGGGGATGGGCACCCCTCCACTTT CASSPWDRGWAPLHF
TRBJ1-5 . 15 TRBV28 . TGTGCCAGCAGTTTAGACACAGGCAGCAATCAGCCCCAGCATTTT CASSLDTGSNQPQHF
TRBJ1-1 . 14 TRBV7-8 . TGTGCCAGCAGCTTATATATGGAGAACACTGAAGCTTTCTTT CASSLYMENTEAFF
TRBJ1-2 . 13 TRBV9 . TGTGCCAGCAGCGTAGCTGGGGTGGATGGCTACACCTTC CASSVAGVDGYTF
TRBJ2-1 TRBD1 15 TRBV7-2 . TGTGCCAGCAGCCCTAACAGGGGATGGGTCAATGAGCAGTTCTTC CASSPNRGWVNEQFF
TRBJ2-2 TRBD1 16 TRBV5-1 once TGCGCCAGCAGCCGTGGGGACAGGGAAATCACCGGGGAGCTGTTTTTT CASSRGDREITGELFF
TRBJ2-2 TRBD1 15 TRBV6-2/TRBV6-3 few TGTGCCAGCAGTTACGGGACAGGGTACACCGGGGAGCTGTTTTTT CASSYGTGYTGELFF
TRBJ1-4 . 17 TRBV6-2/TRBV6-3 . TGTGCCAGCAGTTACTTCCAGGGGCTGGGAAATAATGAAAAACTGTTTTTT CASSYFQGLGNNEKLFF
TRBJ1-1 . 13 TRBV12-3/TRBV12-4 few TGTGCCAGCAGTTTAGCGTCCTTGGAACAAGCTTTCTTT CASSLASLEQAFF
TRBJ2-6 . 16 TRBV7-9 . TGTGCCAGCAGCTTAGGTTGGAGCTCTGGGGCCAACGTCCTGACTTTC CASSLGWSSGANVLTF
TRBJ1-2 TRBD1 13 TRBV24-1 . TGTGCCACCAGTGATGAGGGGGCGCGAGGCTACACCTTC CATSDEGARGYTF
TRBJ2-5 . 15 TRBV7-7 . TGTGCCAGCAGCTTAGGACTCATGGCGGGGGAGACCCAGTACTTC CASSLGLMAGETQYF
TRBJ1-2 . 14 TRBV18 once TGTGCCAGCTCACCCCAGGACGGAATCTATGGCTACACCTTC CASSPQDGIYGYTF
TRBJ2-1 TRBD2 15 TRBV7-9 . TGTGCCAGCAGCCCCAGCGGGGGCCCAACAAATGAGCAGTTCTTC CASSPSGGPTNEQFF
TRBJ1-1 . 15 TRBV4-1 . TGCGCCAGCAGCCAGGCCAACGTGGGGGGCACTGAAGCTTTCTTT CASSQANVGGTEAFF
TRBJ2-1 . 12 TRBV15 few TGTGCCACCAGCAGAGATTGGTATGAGCAGTTCTTC CATSRDWYEQFF
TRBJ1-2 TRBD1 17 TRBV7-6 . TGTGCCAGCAGCTTAGAACTACCGGGGACAGGGGGCTATGGCTACACCTTC CASSLELPGTGGYGYTF
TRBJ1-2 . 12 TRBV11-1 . TGTGCCAGCAGCGCCGGCAACTATGGCTACACCTTC CASSAGNYGYTF
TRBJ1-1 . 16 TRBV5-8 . TGTGCCAGCAGCGATTACAGACAGGCTATGAACACTGAAGCTTTCTTT CASSDYRQAMNTEAFF
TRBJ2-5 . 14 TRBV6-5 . TGTGCCAGCAGCCGGGACCCTCCGCCAGAGACCCAGTACTTC CASSRDPPPETQYF
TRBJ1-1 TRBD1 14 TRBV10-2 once TGCGCCAGCTGCCCTGGACAGGCGAACACTGAAGCTTTCTTT CASCPGQANTEAFF
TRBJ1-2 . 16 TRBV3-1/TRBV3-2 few TGTGCCAGCAGCCAGGTTGGGACATTGGTTAACTATGGCTACACCTTC CASSQVGTLVNYGYTF
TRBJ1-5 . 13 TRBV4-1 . TGCGCCAGCAGCCAAGGACCCTGGCAGCCCCAGCATTTT CASSQGPWQPQHF
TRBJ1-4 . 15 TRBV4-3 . TGCGCCAGCAGCCATGACGCCCAGACTAATGAAAAACTGTTTTTT CASSHDAQTNEKLFF
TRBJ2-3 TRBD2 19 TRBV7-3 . TGTGCCAGCAGCTTAAAGGAGAGGGGGCTAGCGGGAGTTATAGATACGCAGTATTTT CASSLKERGLAGVIDTQYF
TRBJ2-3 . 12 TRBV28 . TGTGCCAGTAAACAAAGCGCAGATACGCAGTATTTT CASKQSADTQYF
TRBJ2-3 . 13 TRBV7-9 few TGTGCCAGCAGCTCCCTAGGTTCAGATACGCAGTATTTT CASSSLGSDTQYF
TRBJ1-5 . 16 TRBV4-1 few TGCGCCAGCAGCCAAATCAGGGACGCAAGCAATCAGCCCCAGCATTTT CASSQIRDASNQPQHF
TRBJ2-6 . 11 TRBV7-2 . TGTGCCAGCAGCCTCGGCCGGACATTGACTTTC CASSLGRTLTF
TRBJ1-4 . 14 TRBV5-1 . TGCGCCAGCAGCTTAGCGGGCGCGGAAGAAAAACTGTTTTTT CASSLAGAEEKLFF